This T cell receptor (beta chain) is drawn from a study of blood T cell repertoires in COVID-19 (TCRdb year 2020). With regard to the full study: The collaborator samples originated in the United States, Italy and Spain and spanned the acute and convalescent phases of COVID-19. The material from the prospective study consisted of cDNA or gDNA derived from T cells, B-cell-depleted T cells, or PBMCs. Deeply sampled blood TCRbeta repertoires from subjects exposed to, actively infected with, or recovered from COVID-19 were included in the dataset. The repertoires were made available in a free public database intended to serve as a resource for research on the immune response to SARS-CoV-2. Samples came from the ongoing ImmuneRACE study (first 160 participants) plus 1,254 subjects from 6 global collaborators. A de-identified subject ID, COVID-19 status, age in years and sex were almost always included in the sample metadata. Where available, HLA class I and class II types were obtained from metadata supplied by the sample provider rather than from assay-based typing.

The CDR3 numbers 14 residues from cysteine through phenylalanine. The retained sequence is limited to the CDR3, 42 bases, with the frame set at the first base. Trimming costs V 3 bases and J 7 bases, and their ends lie 12 bases apart. The CDR1 and CDR2 encoded by the germline V gene are SGHVS and FNYEAQ. TCRbeta CDR3 regions were amplified from genomic DNA by means of the immunoSEQ Assay, a bias-controlled multiplex PCR. Per the source publication's procedure: The number of nucleated cells in each sample was estimated by amplification of reference gene primers within the assay. Sequence reads were collapsed and filtered to measure the absolute abundance of every unique TCRbeta CDR3 rearrangement. Productive Simpson clonality was computed per sample as the square root of Simpson's diversity index over productive rearrangements. The table was pulled from immuneACCESS by TCRdb, which kept in-frame rearrangements only. Such tables lose some clones; where checked, under half of the loss comes from unresolved V genes, and the rest has no known cause. That table is the source of V, J and clone size, and D and trimming were worked out from the DNA. The sample includes a few hundred thousand clones, with around four fifths observed a single time. The ten largest clones take up less than 3% of the sample.

The paper's findings and limits, for the study overall: The amount of clinical and demographic metadata varied by source and participant and was provided uncurated.

Whole blood was collected in K2EDTA tubes by collaborating institutions according to the institutions' own protocols. For TCRbeta analysis, collaborators shipped samples as frozen whole blood, isolated PBMCs, or DNA extracted from either of those sample types. With regard to this clone: The antigen it recognizes is unknown. Nothing much larger sits one base from this clone, and base qualities are not available.

What was sequenced was peripheral blood. The receptor was derived from a man aged 45-65 years with active or convalescent COVID-19. The rearranged segments are TRBV7-6 and TRBJ1-4; the D region possibly corresponds to TRBD1 (5 bases align). The CDR3 protein: CASSLGGMCEKLFF. Here is the DNA: TGTGCCAGCAGCTTGGGGGGTATGTGTGAAAAACTGTTTTTT. Full variable domain (CDR3 extended with the reference TRBV7-6 and TRBJ1-4 proteins): GAGVSQSPRYKVTKRGQDVALRCDPISGHVSLYWYRQALGQGPEFLTYFNYEAQQDKSGLPNDRFSAERPEGSISTLTIQRTEQRDSAMYRCASSLGGMCEKLFFGSGTQLSVL.